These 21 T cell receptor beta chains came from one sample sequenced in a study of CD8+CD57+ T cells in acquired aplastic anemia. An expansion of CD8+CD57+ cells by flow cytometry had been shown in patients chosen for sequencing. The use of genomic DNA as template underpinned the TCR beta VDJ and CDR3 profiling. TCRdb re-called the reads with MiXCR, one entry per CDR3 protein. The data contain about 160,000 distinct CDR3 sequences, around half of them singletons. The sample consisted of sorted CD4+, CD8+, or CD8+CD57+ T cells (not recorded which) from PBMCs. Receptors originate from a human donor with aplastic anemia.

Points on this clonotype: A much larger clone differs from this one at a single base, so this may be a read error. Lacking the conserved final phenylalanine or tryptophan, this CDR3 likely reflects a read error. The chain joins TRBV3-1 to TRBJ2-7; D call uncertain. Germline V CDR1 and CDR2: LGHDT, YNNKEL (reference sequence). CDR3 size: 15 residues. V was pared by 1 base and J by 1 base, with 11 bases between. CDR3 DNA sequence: TGTGCCAGCAGCCAAGTATCAGGAGAATCCTACGAGCAGTACGGC. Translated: CASSQVSGESYEQYG.

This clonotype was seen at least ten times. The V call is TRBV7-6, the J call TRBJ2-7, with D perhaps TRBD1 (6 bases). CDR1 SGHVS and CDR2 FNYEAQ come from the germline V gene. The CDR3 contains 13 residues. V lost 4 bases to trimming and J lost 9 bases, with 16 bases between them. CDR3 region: CASSSQDRLGQYF. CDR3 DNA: TGTGCCAGCAGCTCACAAGACAGGTTGGGGCAGTACTTC.

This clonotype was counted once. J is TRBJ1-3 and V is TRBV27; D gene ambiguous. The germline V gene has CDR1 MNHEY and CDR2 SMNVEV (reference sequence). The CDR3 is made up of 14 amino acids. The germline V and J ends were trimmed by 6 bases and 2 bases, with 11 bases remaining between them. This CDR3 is CASSRQSTGNTIYF. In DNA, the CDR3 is TGTGCCAGCAGCCGTCAGAGCACTGGAAACACCATATATTTT.

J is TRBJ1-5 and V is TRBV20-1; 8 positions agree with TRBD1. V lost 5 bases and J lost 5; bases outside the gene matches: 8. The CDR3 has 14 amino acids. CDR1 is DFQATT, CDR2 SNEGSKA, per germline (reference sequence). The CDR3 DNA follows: TGCAGTGCTCCGACCGGGACAGGATATCAGCCCCAGCATTTT. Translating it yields CSAPTGTGYQPQHF.

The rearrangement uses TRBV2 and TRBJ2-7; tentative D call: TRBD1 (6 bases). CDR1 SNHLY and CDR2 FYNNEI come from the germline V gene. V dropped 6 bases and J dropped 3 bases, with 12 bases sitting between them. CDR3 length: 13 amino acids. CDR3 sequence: CASSARGGYEQYF. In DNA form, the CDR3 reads TGTGCCAGCAGCGCGAGAGGGGGCTACGAGCAGTACTTC.

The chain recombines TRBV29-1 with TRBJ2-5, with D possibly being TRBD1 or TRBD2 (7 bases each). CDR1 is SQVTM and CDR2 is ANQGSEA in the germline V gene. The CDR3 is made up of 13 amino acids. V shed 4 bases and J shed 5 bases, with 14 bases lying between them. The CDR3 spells CSVGNRGGETQYF. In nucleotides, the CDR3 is TGCAGCGTTGGAAACAGGGGAGGGGAGACCCAGTACTTC.

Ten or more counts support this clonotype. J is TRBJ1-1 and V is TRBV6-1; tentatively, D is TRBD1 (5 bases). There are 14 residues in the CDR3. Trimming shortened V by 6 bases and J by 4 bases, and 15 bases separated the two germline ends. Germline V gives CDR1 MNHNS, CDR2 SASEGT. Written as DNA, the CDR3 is TGTGCCAGCAGGGCCCAAGGGAGGGGCACTGAAGCTTTCTTT. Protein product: CASRAQGRGTEAFF.

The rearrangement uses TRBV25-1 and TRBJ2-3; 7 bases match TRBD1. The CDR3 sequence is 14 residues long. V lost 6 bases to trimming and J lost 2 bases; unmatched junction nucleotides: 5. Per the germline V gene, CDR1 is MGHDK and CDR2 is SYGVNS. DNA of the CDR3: TGTGCCAGCAGCCTGACAGGGAACACAGATACGCAGTATTTT. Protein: CASSLTGNTDTQYF.

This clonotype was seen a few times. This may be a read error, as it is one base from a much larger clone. DNA of the CDR3: TGCAGTGCTAGGCCCCCCTCGAGGGACAGCAATCAGCCCCAGCATTTT. Amino acid sequence: CSARPPSRDSNQPQHF. The chain carries TRBV20-1 and TRBJ1-5, with TRBD1 as a possible D gene (5 bases). Germline values: CDR1 DFQATT, CDR2 SNEGSKA (reference sequence). This CDR3 spans 16 amino acids. Trimming removed 3 bases from V and 1 base from J, with 16 bases in between.

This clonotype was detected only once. CDR3 in DNA: TGTGCCAGCAGCCACAGGGGGCCAGAGACCCAGTACTTC. Protein sequence: CASSHRGPETQYF. The chain couples TRBV11-3 to TRBJ2-5; the match to TRBD1 covers 9 bases. The length of the CDR3 is 13 residues. V trimming: 5 bases; J trimming: 4 bases; junction bases outside the gene matches: 2. CDR1 and CDR2 (germline): SGHNT, YENEEA. The full variable domain, with the rest looked up from reference TRBV11-3 and TRBJ2-5, is EAGVVQSPRYKIIEKKQPVAFWCNPISGHNTLYWYLQNLGQGPELLIRYENEEAVDDSQLPKDRFSAERLKGVDSTLKIQPAELGDSAVYLCASSHRGPETQYFGPGTRLLVL.

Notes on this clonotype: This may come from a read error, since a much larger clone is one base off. CDR3 amino acids: CASSLSPGNTIHF. CDR3 coding DNA: TGTGCCAGCAGCTTGAGTCCTGGAAACACCATACATTTT. The chain couples TRBV11-2 to TRBJ1-3; unclear D gene. Germline lookup yields CDR1 SGHAT and CDR2 FQNNGV. This CDR3 spans 13 amino acids.

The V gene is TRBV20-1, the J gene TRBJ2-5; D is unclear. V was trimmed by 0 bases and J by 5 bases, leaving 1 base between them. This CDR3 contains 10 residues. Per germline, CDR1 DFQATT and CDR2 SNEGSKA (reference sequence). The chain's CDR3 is CSARDETQYF. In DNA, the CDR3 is TGCAGTGCTAGAGATGAGACCCAGTACTTC.

The CDR3 here is CASSFTGGPLTDTQYF. CDR3 nucleotide sequence: TGTGCCAGCAGCTTCACAGGGGGCCCCCTAACAGATACGCAGTATTTT. J is TRBJ2-3 and V is TRBV11-2; TRBD1 matches at 9 bases. This CDR3 comprises 16 residues. The V and J ends lost 3 bases and 3 bases, in that order; junction bases with no gene match: 7. Germline CDR1 and CDR2: SGHAT and FQNNGV.

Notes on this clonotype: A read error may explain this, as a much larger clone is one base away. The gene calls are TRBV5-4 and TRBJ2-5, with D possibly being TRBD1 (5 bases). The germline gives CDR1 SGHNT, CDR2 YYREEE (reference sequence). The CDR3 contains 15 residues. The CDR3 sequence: CASSLKGAAQGTQYF. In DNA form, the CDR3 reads TGTGCCAGCAGCTTGAAAGGGGCCGCCCAAGGGACCCAGTACTTC. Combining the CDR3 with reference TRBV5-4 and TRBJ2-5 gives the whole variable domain ETGVTQSPTHLIKTRGQQVTLRCSSQSGHNTVSWYQQALGQGPQFIFQYYREEENGRGNFPPRFSGLQFPNYSSELNVNALELDDSALYLCASSLKGAAQGTQYFGPGTRLLVL.

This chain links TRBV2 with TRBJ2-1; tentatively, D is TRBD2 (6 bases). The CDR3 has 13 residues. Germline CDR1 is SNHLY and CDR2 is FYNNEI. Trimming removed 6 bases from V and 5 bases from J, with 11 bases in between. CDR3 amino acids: CASRDGGNNEQFF. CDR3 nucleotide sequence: TGTGCCAGCAGAGATGGGGGGAACAATGAGCAGTTCTTC.

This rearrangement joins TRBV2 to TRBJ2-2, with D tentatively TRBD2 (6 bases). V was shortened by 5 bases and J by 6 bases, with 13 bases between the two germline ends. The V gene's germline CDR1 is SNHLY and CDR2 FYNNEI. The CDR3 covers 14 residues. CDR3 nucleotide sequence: TGTGCCAGCAGTTGGACTATCGGAGCCGGGGAGCTGTTTTTT. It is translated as CASSWTIGAGELFF.

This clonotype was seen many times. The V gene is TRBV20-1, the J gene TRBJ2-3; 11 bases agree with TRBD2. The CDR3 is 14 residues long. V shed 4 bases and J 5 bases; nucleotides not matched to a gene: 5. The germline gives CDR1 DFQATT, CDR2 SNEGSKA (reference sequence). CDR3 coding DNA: TGCAGTGCTACTACTAGCGGGAGAGAAGATACGCAGTATTTT. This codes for CSATTSGREDTQYF.

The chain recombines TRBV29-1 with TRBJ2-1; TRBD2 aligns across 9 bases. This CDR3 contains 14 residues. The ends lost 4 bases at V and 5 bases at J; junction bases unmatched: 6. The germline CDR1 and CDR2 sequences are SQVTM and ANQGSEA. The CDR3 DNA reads TGCAGCGTTGTTCGGCTAGCGGGAAACAATGAGCAGTTCTTC. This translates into CSVVRLAGNNEQFF.

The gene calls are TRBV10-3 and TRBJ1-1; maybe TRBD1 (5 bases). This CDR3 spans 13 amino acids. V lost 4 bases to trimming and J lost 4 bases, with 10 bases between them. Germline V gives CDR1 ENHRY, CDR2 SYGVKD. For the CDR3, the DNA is TGTGCCATCAGTGTACCGGGGGGCACTGAAGCTTTCTTT. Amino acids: CAISVPGGTEAFF.

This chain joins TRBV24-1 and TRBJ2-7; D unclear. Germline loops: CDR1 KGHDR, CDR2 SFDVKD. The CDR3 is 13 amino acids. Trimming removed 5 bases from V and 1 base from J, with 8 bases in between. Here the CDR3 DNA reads TGTGCCACCAGTGTTTCAGGATCCTACGAGCAGTACTTC. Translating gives CATSVSGSYEQYF.

The CDR3 loop reads CASSGTGMGTEAFF. The CDR3 DNA reads as TGTGCCAGTAGCGGGACAGGGATGGGGACTGAAGCTTTCTTT. This chain connects TRBV19 to TRBJ1-1; 9 positions agree with TRBD1. V was pared by 6 bases and J by 5 bases, with 7 bases of the junction left unmatched. This CDR3 is 14 amino acids long. Germline V gene lookup returns CDR1 LNHDA and CDR2 SQIVND (reference sequence). The full variable domain, rest sourced from reference TRBV19 and TRBJ1-1, is DGGITQSPKYLFRKEGQNVTLSCEQNLNHDAMYWYRQDPGQGLRLIYYSQIVNDFQKGDIAEGYSVSREKKESFPLTVTSAQKNPTAFYLCASSGTGMGTEAFFGQGTRLTVV.